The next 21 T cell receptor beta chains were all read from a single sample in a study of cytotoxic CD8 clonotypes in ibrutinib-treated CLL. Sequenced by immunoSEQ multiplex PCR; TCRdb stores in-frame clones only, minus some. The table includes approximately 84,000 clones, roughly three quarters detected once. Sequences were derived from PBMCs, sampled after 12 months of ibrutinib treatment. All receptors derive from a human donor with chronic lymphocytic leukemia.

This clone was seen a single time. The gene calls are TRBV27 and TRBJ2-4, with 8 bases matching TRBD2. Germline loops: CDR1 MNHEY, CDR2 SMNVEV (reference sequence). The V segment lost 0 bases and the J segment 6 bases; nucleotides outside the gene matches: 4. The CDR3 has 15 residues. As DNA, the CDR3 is TGTGCCAGCAGTTTATCGAGGCTAGCGGGAAACATTCAGTACTTC. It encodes CASSLSRLAGNIQYF.

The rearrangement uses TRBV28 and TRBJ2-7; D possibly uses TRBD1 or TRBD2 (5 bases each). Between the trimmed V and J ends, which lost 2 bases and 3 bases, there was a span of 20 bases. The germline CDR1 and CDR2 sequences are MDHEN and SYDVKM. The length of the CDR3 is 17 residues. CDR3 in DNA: TGTGCCAGCAGTTTACCCCGGGACGCTTCCCCCGACTACGAGCAGTACTTC. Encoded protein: CASSLPRDASPDYEQYF. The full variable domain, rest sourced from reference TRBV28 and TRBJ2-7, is DVKVTQSSRYLVKRTGEKVFLECVQDMDHENMFWYRQDPGLGLRLIYFSYDVKMKEKGDIPEGYSVSREKKERFSLILESASTNQTSMYLCASSLPRDASPDYEQYFGPGTRLTVT.

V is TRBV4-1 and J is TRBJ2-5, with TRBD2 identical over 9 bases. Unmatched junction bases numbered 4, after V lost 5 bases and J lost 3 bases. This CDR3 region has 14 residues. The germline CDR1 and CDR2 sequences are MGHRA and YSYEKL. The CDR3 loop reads CASSSVAGEETQYF. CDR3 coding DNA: TGCGCCAGCAGCTCGGTAGCGGGGGAAGAGACCCAGTACTTC.

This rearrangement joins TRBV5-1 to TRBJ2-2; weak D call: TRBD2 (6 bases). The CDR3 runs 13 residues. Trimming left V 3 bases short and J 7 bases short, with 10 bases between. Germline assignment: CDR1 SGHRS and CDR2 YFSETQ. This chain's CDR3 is CASSWRGHGELFF. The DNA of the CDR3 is TGCGCCAGCAGCTGGCGGGGTCACGGGGAGCTGTTTTTT.

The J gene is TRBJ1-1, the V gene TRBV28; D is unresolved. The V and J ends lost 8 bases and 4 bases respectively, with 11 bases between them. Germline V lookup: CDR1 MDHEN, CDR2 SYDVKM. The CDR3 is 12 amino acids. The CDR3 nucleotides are TGTGCCAGCCAAGCTAACCCCACTGAAGCTTTCTTT. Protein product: CASQANPTEAFF.

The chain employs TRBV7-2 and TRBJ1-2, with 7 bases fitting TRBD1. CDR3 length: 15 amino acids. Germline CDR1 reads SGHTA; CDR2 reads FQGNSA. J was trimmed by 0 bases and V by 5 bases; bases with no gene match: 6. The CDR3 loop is CASSVRDRANYGYTF. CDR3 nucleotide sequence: TGTGCCAGCAGCGTCCGGGACAGAGCTAACTATGGCTACACCTTC.

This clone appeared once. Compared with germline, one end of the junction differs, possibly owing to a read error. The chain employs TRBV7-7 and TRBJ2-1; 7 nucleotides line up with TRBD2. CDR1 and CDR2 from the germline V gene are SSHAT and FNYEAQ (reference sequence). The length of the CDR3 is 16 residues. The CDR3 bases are TGTGCTAGCAGCTTAGCGCGGGGGTTGGCCTACAATGAGCAGTTCTTC. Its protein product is CASSLARGLAYNEQFF.

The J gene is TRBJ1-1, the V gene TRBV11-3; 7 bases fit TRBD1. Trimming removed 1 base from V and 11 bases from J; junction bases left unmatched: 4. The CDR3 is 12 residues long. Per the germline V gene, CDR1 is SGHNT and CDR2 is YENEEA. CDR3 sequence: CASSLVGGFAFF. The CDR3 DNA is TGTGCCAGCAGCTTAGTAGGGGGCTTCGCTTTCTTT.

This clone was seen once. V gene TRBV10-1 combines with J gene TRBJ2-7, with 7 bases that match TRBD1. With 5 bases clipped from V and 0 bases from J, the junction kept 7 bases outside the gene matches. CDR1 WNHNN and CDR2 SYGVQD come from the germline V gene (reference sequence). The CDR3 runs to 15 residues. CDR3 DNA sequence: TGCGCCAGCAGTCCGACAGGGACAAGCTCCTACGAGCAGTACTTC. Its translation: CASSPTGTSSYEQYF.

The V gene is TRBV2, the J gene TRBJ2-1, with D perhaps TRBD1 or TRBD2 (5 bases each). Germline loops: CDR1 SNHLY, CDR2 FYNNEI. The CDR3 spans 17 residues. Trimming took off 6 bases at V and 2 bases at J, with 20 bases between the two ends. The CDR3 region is CASRGAGALKTYNEQFF. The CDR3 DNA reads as TGTGCCAGCAGAGGGGCCGGGGCCCTTAAAACCTACAATGAGCAGTTCTTC.

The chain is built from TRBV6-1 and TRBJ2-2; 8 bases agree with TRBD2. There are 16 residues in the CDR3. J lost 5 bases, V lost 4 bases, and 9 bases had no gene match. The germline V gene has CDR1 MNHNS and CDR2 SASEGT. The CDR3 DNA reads TGTGCCAGCAGTGGCGGGGGACTAGTGGGTACCGGGGAGCTGTTTTTT. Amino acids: CASSGGGLVGTGELFF.

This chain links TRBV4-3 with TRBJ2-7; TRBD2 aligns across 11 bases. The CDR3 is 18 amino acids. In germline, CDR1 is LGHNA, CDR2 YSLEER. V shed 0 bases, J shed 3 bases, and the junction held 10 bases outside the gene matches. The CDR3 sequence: CASSQDPWGSGRVYEQYF. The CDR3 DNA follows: TGCGCCAGCAGCCAAGATCCCTGGGGTAGCGGGAGGGTCTACGAGCAGTACTTC.

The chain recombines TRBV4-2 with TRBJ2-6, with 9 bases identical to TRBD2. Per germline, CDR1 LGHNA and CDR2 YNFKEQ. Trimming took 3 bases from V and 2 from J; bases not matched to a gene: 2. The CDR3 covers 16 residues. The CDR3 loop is CASSQAGGAGANVLTF. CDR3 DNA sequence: TGTGCCAGCAGCCAGGCGGGGGGGGCTGGGGCCAACGTCCTGACTTTC.

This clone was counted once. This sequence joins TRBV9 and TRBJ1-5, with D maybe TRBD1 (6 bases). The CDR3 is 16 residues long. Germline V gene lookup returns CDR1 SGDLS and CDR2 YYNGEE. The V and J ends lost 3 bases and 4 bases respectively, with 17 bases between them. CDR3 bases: TGTGCCAGCAGCGCCGGGGCAGGGGTCGGGAATCAGCCCCAGCATTTT. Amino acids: CASSAGAGVGNQPQHF.

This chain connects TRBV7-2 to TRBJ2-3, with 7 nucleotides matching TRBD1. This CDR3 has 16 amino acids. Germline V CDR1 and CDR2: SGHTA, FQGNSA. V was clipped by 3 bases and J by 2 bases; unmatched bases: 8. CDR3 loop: CASSFRGSGVTDTQYF. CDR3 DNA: TGTGCCAGCAGCTTCAGGGGGAGCGGAGTCACAGATACGCAGTATTTT.

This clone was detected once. The CDR3 spells CASSYEGKHNEQFF. Written as DNA, the CDR3 is TGTGCCAGCAGTTACGAGGGCAAGCACAATGAGCAGTTCTTC. The V gene is TRBV6-6, the J gene TRBJ2-1, with a possible D match to TRBD2 (5 bases). CDR1 and CDR2 (germline): MNHNY, SVGAGI (reference sequence). The V and J ends lost 2 bases and 5 bases respectively, with 10 bases between them. This CDR3 contains 14 residues.

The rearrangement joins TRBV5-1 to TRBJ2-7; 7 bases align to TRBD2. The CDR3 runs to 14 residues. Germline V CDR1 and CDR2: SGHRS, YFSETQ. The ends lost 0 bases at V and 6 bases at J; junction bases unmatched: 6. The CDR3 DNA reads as TGCGCCAGCAGCTTGGGGACTAGTGGGGCCGAGCAGTACTTC. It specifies CASSLGTSGAEQYF.

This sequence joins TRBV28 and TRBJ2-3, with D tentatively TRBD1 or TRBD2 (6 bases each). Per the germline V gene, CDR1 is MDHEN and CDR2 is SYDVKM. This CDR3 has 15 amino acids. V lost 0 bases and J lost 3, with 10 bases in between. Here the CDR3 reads CASSLWGGATDTQYF. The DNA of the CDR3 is TGTGCCAGCAGTTTATGGGGGGGCGCGACAGATACGCAGTATTTT.

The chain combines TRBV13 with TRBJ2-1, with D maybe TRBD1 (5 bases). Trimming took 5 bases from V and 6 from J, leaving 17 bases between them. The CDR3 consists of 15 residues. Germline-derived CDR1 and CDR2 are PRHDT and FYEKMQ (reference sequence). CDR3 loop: CASSPGAGKRNEQFF. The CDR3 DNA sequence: TGTGCCAGCAGCCCCGGAGCAGGGAAACGCAATGAGCAGTTCTTC. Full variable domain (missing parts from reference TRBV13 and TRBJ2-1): AAGVIQSPRHLIKEKRETATLKCYPIPRHDTVYWYQQGPGQDPQFLISFYEKMQSDKGSIPDRFSAQQFSDYHSELNMSSLELGDSALYFCASSPGAGKRNEQFFGPGTRLTVL.

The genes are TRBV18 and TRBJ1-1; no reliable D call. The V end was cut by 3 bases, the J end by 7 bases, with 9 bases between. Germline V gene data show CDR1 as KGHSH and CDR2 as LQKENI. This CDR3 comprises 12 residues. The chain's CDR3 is CASSPSHNEAFF. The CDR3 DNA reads TGTGCCAGCTCACCCAGTCACAATGAAGCTTTCTTT.

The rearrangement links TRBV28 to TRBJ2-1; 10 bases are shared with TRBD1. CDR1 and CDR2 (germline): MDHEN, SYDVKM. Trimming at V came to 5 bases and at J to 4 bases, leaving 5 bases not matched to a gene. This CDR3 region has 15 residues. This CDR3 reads CASSPGTGDYNEQFF. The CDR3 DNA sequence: TGTGCCAGCAGTCCCGGGACAGGGGATTACAATGAGCAGTTCTTC.